Following are 17 T cell receptor beta chains from one sample sequenced in a study of identical twins. TCRdb processed the 5' RACE reads anew with MiXCR; each CDR3 protein has one entry. The sample consists of 520,000 or so distinct CDR3 sequences, less than 25% of them appearing once. The same sample was also studied in work on T cells expressing NK-cell markers.

Sequenced sample: CD4+ T cells sorted from blood. These receptors came from a woman between 18 and 29 years old in good health.

In nucleotides, the CDR3 is TGCAGTGCTAGGGAGTTAGGGGAGCAGTACTTC. Encoded protein: CSARELGEQYF. The chain recombines TRBV20-1 with TRBJ2-7; D unclear. This CDR3 is built from 11 residues. Germline V gene data show CDR1 as DFQATT and CDR2 as SNEGSKA (reference sequence). V lost 3 bases and J lost 7, with 10 bases in between.

This chain links TRBV5-1 with TRBJ2-7; either TRBD1 or TRBD2 may fit D (5 bases each). The CDR3 is 16 amino acids. From germline, CDR1 is SGHRS and CDR2 YFSETQ. The ends were cut back, 3 bases at V and 2 bases at J, with 18 bases in the middle. CDR3 in DNA: TGCGCCAGCAGCTCCGGGGCGACCGATACCACCTACGAGCAGTACTTC. Translation gives CASSSGATDTTYEQYF.

This chain uses TRBV7-8 with TRBJ1-5; D perhaps matches TRBD1 (6 bases). Trimming left V 5 bases short and J 5 bases short, with 16 bases between. Germline-derived CDR1 and CDR2 are SGHVS and FQNEAQ. There are 15 residues in the CDR3. CDR3 residues: CASSAYTGSHQPQHF. As DNA, the CDR3 is TGTGCCAGCAGCGCATATACAGGGTCCCATCAGCCCCAGCATTTT.

This clonotype was picked up a small number of times. The chain joins TRBV3-1 to TRBJ2-2; TRBD1 is a possible D gene (7 bases). CDR3 length: 17 residues. With 2 bases removed from V and 4 bases from J, the gap between germline ends came to 17 bases. CDR1 is LGHDT, CDR2 YNNKEL, per germline (reference sequence). CDR3 sequence reads: CASSQRRGTVSTGELFF. The CDR3 coding sequence is TGTGCCAGCAGCCAACGTCGCGGGACAGTATCCACCGGGGAGCTGTTTTTT.

This clonotype appeared many times. The chain recombines TRBV12-3 or TRBV12-4 with TRBJ1-1; D is uncertain. This CDR3 spans 15 amino acids. V lost 3 bases, J lost 0 bases, and 11 bases lay in between. The CDR3 protein is CASSFRPVMNTEAFF. The CDR3 nucleotides read TGTGCCAGCAGTTTCCGACCGGTTATGAACACTGAAGCTTTCTTT.

The sample holds a few counts of this clonotype. The J gene is TRBJ2-1, the V gene TRBV11-1; D might be TRBD1 (5 bases). V was cut by 5 bases and J by 0 bases, with 23 bases left in between. In germline, CDR1 is SGHAT, CDR2 FQDESV (reference sequence). This CDR3 is 19 amino acids long. The CDR3 protein is CASSPDSAKTSSSYNEQFF. CDR3 DNA sequence: TGTGCCAGCAGCCCCGACAGTGCAAAAACCTCAAGCTCCTACAATGAGCAGTTCTTC.

This clonotype was seen only a few times. V is TRBV25-1 and J is TRBJ2-3; 7 bases are a match to TRBD2. Germline-derived CDR1 and CDR2 are MGHDK and SYGVNS. The CDR3 totals 15 residues. V shed 4 bases and J 3 bases; nucleotides not matched to a gene: 7. Here the CDR3 reads CASSASGVLTDTQYF. The CDR3 nucleotides are TGTGCCAGCAGTGCAAGCGGGGTTTTGACAGATACGCAGTATTTT. The full variable domain, its missing parts supplied by reference TRBV25-1 and TRBJ2-3, is EADIYQTPRYLVIGTGKKITLECSQTMGHDKMYWYQQDPGMELHLIHYSYGVNSTEKGDLSSESTVSRIRTEHFPLTLESARPSHTSQYLCASSASGVLTDTQYFGPGTRLTVL.

The chain couples TRBV12-3 or TRBV12-4 to TRBJ2-1; 9 bases match TRBD2. V shed 4 bases, J shed 3 bases, and the junction held 4 bases outside the gene matches. This CDR3 is built from 15 residues. CDR3 nucleotide sequence: TGTGCCAGCAGTTCTAGCGGGAACTTCTACAATGAGCAGTTCTTC. Translated: CASSSSGNFYNEQFF.

This clonotype occurred a few times. This chain joins TRBV10-3 and TRBJ2-2; perhaps TRBD1 as D (6 bases). Germline loops: CDR1 ENHRY, CDR2 SYGVKD. The CDR3 runs to 14 residues. Trimming took off 10 bases at V and 2 bases at J, with 14 bases between the two ends. The CDR3 region has the DNA TGTGCCACGGAAGGACAGATTAACACCGGGGAGCTGTTTTTT. Amino acid sequence: CATEGQINTGELFF.

This clonotype was observed once. This chain links TRBV2 with TRBJ1-1; no firm D call. The CDR3 spans 9 residues. Germline CDR1 reads SNHLY; CDR2 reads FYNNEI. The V end lost 10 bases, the J end lost 4 bases, and 4 bases lay between the germline ends. CDR3 sequence reads: CAIGTEAFF. The CDR3 nucleotides read TGTGCCATCGGCACTGAAGCTTTCTTT.

This rearrangement joins TRBV20-1 to TRBJ2-3, with TRBD1 matching over 9 bases. Unmatched junction bases numbered 7, after V lost 3 bases and J lost 3 bases. Germline V gene lookup returns CDR1 DFQATT and CDR2 SNEGSKA (reference sequence). This CDR3 has 15 residues. The DNA for the CDR3 is TGCAGTGCTAGTGCGGACAGGGGTTTTACAGATACGCAGTATTTT. Encoded protein: CSASADRGFTDTQYF.

This clonotype was counted a few times. This chain joins TRBV5-1 and TRBJ2-5; 7 nucleotides agree with TRBD1. Germline V lookup: CDR1 SGHRS, CDR2 YFSETQ. Trimming at V came to 6 bases and at J to 5 bases, leaving 7 bases not matched to a gene. CDR3 length: 13 residues. This CDR3 is CASTHRQGETQYF. For the CDR3, the DNA is TGCGCCAGCACCCATAGACAGGGTGAGACCCAGTACTTC.

The chain combines TRBV6-1 with TRBJ2-7; 9 bases line up with TRBD2. This CDR3 is 14 amino acids long. Looked up from germline, CDR1 is MNHNS and CDR2 is SASEGT. With 5 bases clipped from V and 7 bases from J, the junction kept 9 bases outside the gene matches. CDR3 sequence: CASSHTSGRLEQYF. In DNA form, the CDR3 reads TGTGCCAGCAGTCATACTAGCGGGCGTTTGGAGCAGTACTTC.

This clonotype was detected only a few times. The chain has TRBV5-6 and TRBJ1-5; 9 nucleotides agree with TRBD1. CDR1 is SGHDT and CDR2 is YYEEEE in the germline V gene. V shed 4 bases, J shed 4 bases, and the junction held 6 bases outside the gene matches. This CDR3 contains 15 residues. The CDR3 protein is CASSRTGAQNQPQHF. The CDR3 coding sequence is TGTGCCAGCAGCCGGACAGGGGCCCAAAATCAGCCCCAGCATTTT.

This sequence joins TRBV20-1 and TRBJ2-3; D unclear. The CDR3 has 13 residues. With 6 bases removed from V and 2 bases from J, the gap between germline ends came to 12 bases. Germline V gives CDR1 DFQATT, CDR2 SNEGSKA (reference sequence). CDR3 region: CSAMTLNTDTQYF. The CDR3 nucleotides are TGCAGTGCCATGACTCTAAACACAGATACGCAGTATTTT.

V and J are TRBV5-6 and TRBJ1-1, with D perhaps TRBD1 (5 bases). From germline, CDR1 is SGHDT and CDR2 YYEEEE. The CDR3 is 13 residues long. Trimming removed 2 bases from V and 3 bases from J, with 8 bases in between. The CDR3 bases are TGTGCCAGCAGCTTTTTGGGGGACACTGAAGCTTTCTTT. As protein: CASSFLGDTEAFF.

This clonotype was seen only a few times. The chain employs TRBV6-5 and TRBJ2-5; no definite D call. Germline V gene lookup returns CDR1 MNHEY and CDR2 SVGAGI. CDR3 length equals 15 residues. Trimming shortened V by 4 bases and J by 6 bases, and 18 bases separated the two germline ends. The CDR3 reads CASSSPRITMQTQYF. The CDR3 DNA sequence: TGTGCCAGCAGTTCCCCTAGGATCACCATGCAGACCCAGTACTTC.